This T cell receptor (beta chain) came from a study of identical twins. TCRdb redid the calling of the 5' RACE reads with MiXCR, one entry per CDR3 protein. Among about 450,000 distinct CDR3 sequences listed, less than 20% were seen once. Study outcomes and limitations: Models underestimated how often monozygotic twins shared out-of-frame TCR alpha. Cord blood's abundant beta clonotypes had fewer insertions, unlike memory repertoires. Conclusions relied on cross-sectional statistical analysis, not following the same donors. The degree of excess twin sharing was weaker in beta out-of-frame sequences.

With regard to this clonotype: Its antigen is not known.

The V gene end was trimmed by 4 bases and the J gene end by 5 bases; junction bases not matched to a gene: 14. Germline V gene sequence: CDR1 SGHDT, CDR2 YYEEEE. This CDR3 has 16 amino acids. Sequencing was done on a sample of naive T cells sorted from blood. The chain employs TRBV5-6 and TRBJ2-5; the match to TRBD1 covers 7 bases. The source is a man in his fifties in good health. The CDR3 DNA reads as TGTGCCAGCAGCCCACAAGGACAGGAACTAATTGAGACCCAGTACTTC. This gives the protein CASSPQGQELIETQYF.